The rows below give T cell receptor beta chains drawn from one sample of a study of T cells in Graves' hyperthyroidism and ophthalmopathy. TCRdb redid the calling of the multiplex PCR reads with MiXCR, one entry per CDR3 protein. Of a few hundred thousand distinct CDR3 sequences listed, about 15% are singletons. The source material was blood. These receptors were collected from a woman aged 25 to 39 with Graves' hyperthyroidism. CDR3s include the opening cysteine and the closing phenylalanine or tryptophan. Each record gives: clone size, D gene, V gene, J gene, CDR3 DNA, CDR3 protein. D genes are given only for firm matches. Clone sizes are given selectively: once, few, many, or a class where the clone is expanded.

clone_size: many; d_call: TRBD1; v_call: TRBV10-3; j_call: TRBJ1-1; cdr3_nt: TGTGCCATCAGTTCCACCGACAGGGGTGCTGAAGCTTTCTTT; cdr3_aa: CAISSTDRGAEAFF
clone_size: many; d_call: .; v_call: TRBV12-3/TRBV12-4; j_call: TRBJ1-3; cdr3_nt: TGTGCCAGCAGTCTTGTACCCTCTGGAAACACCATATATTTT; cdr3_aa: CASSLVPSGNTIYF
clone_size: many; d_call: .; v_call: TRBV29-1; j_call: TRBJ2-1; cdr3_nt: TGCAGCGGATGGGTTAGCCCCTACAATGAGCAGTTCTTC; cdr3_aa: CSGWVSPYNEQFF
clone_size: many; d_call: TRBD2; v_call: TRBV11-2; j_call: TRBJ2-1; cdr3_nt: TGTGCCAGCAGCTTACGAGCGGGAGGGCCTCGCTCCTACAATGAGCAGTTCTTC; cdr3_aa: CASSLRAGGPRSYNEQFF
clone_size: few; d_call: .; v_call: TRBV15; j_call: TRBJ2-4; cdr3_nt: TGTGCCACCAGCAGAGATAGGGGGACCAAAAACATTCAGTACTTC; cdr3_aa: CATSRDRGTKNIQYF
clone_size: .; d_call: .; v_call: TRBV5-1; j_call: TRBJ2-2; cdr3_nt: TGCGCCAGCAGCGTCCTATTGAGTTCCAATGCGAACACCGGGGAGCTGTTTTTT; cdr3_aa: CASSVLLSSNANTGELFF
clone_size: .; d_call: .; v_call: TRBV12-3/TRBV12-4; j_call: TRBJ1-1; cdr3_nt: TGTGCCAGCAATCAGAGGGGGGCTGGTGAAGCTTTCTTT; cdr3_aa: CASNQRGAGEAFF
clone_size: many; d_call: TRBD2; v_call: TRBV12-3/TRBV12-4; j_call: TRBJ2-3; cdr3_nt: TGTGCCAGCAGTTTAACCAGCGGGAGGGACAAGCTCACAGATACGCAGTATTTT; cdr3_aa: CASSLTSGRDKLTDTQYF
clone_size: .; d_call: TRBD1; v_call: TRBV24-1; j_call: TRBJ2-1; cdr3_nt: TGTGCCACCAGTGAGACAGGGGGCTACAATGAGCAGTTCTTC; cdr3_aa: CATSETGGYNEQFF
clone_size: many; d_call: .; v_call: TRBV18; j_call: TRBJ2-3; cdr3_nt: TGTGCCAGCTCACGCCCCCCACCCACAGATACGCAGTATTTT; cdr3_aa: CASSRPPPTDTQYF
clone_size: few; d_call: .; v_call: TRBV20-1; j_call: TRBJ2-6; cdr3_nt: TGCAGTGCTAGGAGGAGCTCTGGGGCCAACGTCCTGACTTTC; cdr3_aa: CSARRSSGANVLTF
clone_size: .; d_call: .; v_call: TRBV4-2; j_call: TRBJ2-3; cdr3_nt: TGTGCCAGCAGCCAAGAACAGAGCAGTTCTAGCACAGATACGCAGTATTTT; cdr3_aa: CASSQEQSSSSTDTQYF
clone_size: once; d_call: .; v_call: TRBV27; j_call: TRBJ1-1; cdr3_nt: TGTGCCAGCAGTTTATCCCGGAGGACTGAAGCTTTCTTT; cdr3_aa: CASSLSRRTEAFF
clone_size: .; d_call: .; v_call: TRBV27; j_call: TRBJ1-2; cdr3_nt: TGTGCCAGCAGTCCCTACACCAAAAGTAACTATGGCTACACCTTC; cdr3_aa: CASSPYTKSNYGYTF
clone_size: many; d_call: TRBD2; v_call: TRBV28; j_call: TRBJ2-7; cdr3_nt: TGTGCCACCCGGGAGGGAGGGGGAACCTACGAGCAGTACTTC; cdr3_aa: CATREGGGTYEQYF
clone_size: many; d_call: .; v_call: TRBV7-8; j_call: TRBJ2-1; cdr3_nt: TGTGCCAGCAGCCCACAGGACTCCTACAATGAGCAGTTCTTC; cdr3_aa: CASSPQDSYNEQFF
clone_size: many; d_call: .; v_call: TRBV7-3; j_call: TRBJ2-3; cdr3_nt: TGTGCCAGCAGCTTAGGGGACTCGTCTGCAGATACGCAGTATTTT; cdr3_aa: CASSLGDSSADTQYF
clone_size: many; d_call: .; v_call: TRBV30; j_call: TRBJ2-6; cdr3_nt: TGTGCCTGGAGTGACCCCTCCGCTGGGGCCAACGTCCTGACTTTC; cdr3_aa: CAWSDPSAGANVLTF
clone_size: .; d_call: TRBD2; v_call: TRBV10-3; j_call: TRBJ2-1; cdr3_nt: TGTGCCATCAGTGACCCCGGACTAGCGGGAGCTGAGCAGTTCTTC; cdr3_aa: CAISDPGLAGAEQFF
clone_size: .; d_call: .; v_call: TRBV6-1; j_call: TRBJ1-2; cdr3_nt: TGTGCCAGCAGAGCATACTCGACCGTCTATGGCTACACCTTC; cdr3_aa: CASRAYSTVYGYTF
clone_size: many; d_call: TRBD1; v_call: TRBV12-3/TRBV12-4; j_call: TRBJ2-7; cdr3_nt: TGTGCCAGCAGTTTGCGGCCTCAGGGGGACGGGCAGTACTTC; cdr3_aa: CASSLRPQGDGQYF
clone_size: many; d_call: TRBD2; v_call: TRBV28; j_call: TRBJ2-7; cdr3_nt: TGTGCCAGCAGTTTAGGGACTAGAGGCTACGAGCAGTACTTC; cdr3_aa: CASSLGTRGYEQYF
clone_size: many; d_call: TRBD2; v_call: TRBV7-9; j_call: TRBJ2-1; cdr3_nt: TGTGCCAGCAGCACTCGCCGATCTAGCGGACATAGGAATGAGCAGTTCTTC; cdr3_aa: CASSTRRSSGHRNEQFF
clone_size: few; d_call: .; v_call: TRBV27; j_call: TRBJ2-1; cdr3_nt: TGTGCCAGCAGTTTAAATCCAGCGGCCTACAATGAGCAGTTCTTC; cdr3_aa: CASSLNPAAYNEQFF
clone_size: .; d_call: TRBD2; v_call: TRBV27; j_call: TRBJ2-1; cdr3_nt: TGTGCCAGCAGTTTAGACCGTGGAACTAGCGGGGCATACAATGAGCAGTTCTTC; cdr3_aa: CASSLDRGTSGAYNEQFF
clone_size: many; d_call: TRBD2; v_call: TRBV20-1; j_call: TRBJ2-2; cdr3_nt: TGCAGTGCTAGTGAATATAGCGGGAGCGCGAACACCGGGGAGCTGTTTTTT; cdr3_aa: CSASEYSGSANTGELFF
clone_size: few; d_call: .; v_call: TRBV19; j_call: TRBJ2-2; cdr3_nt: TGTGCCAGTAGTATCGGGACGAATTCCGGGGAGCTGTTTTTT; cdr3_aa: CASSIGTNSGELFF
clone_size: many; d_call: .; v_call: TRBV27; j_call: TRBJ2-1; cdr3_nt: TGTGCCAGCAGCGCCCGTAGAGCCTACAATGAGCAGTTCTTC; cdr3_aa: CASSARRAYNEQFF
clone_size: .; d_call: .; v_call: TRBV12-3/TRBV12-4; j_call: TRBJ1-5; cdr3_nt: TGTGCCAGCAGTTACTCGGGGGTCCTAGGCAATCAGCCCCAGCATTTT; cdr3_aa: CASSYSGVLGNQPQHF
clone_size: many; d_call: TRBD1; v_call: TRBV7-9; j_call: TRBJ1-4; cdr3_nt: TGTGCCAGCAGCCCGGTGGACAGGGGTGGCGAAAAACTGTTTTTT; cdr3_aa: CASSPVDRGGEKLFF
clone_size: many; d_call: .; v_call: TRBV7-9; j_call: TRBJ1-2; cdr3_nt: TGTGCCAGCAGCTCTTTGGGTGAGGGTGGCTACACCTTC; cdr3_aa: CASSSLGEGGYTF
clone_size: .; d_call: .; v_call: TRBV30; j_call: TRBJ1-1; cdr3_nt: TGTGCCTGGAGGGGCGGACACATGAACACTGAAGCTTTCTTT; cdr3_aa: CAWRGGHMNTEAFF
clone_size: many; d_call: .; v_call: TRBV2; j_call: TRBJ1-5; cdr3_nt: TGTGCCAGCAGTGAAACCAGCAATCAGCCCCAGCATTTT; cdr3_aa: CASSETSNQPQHF
clone_size: few; d_call: .; v_call: TRBV7-9; j_call: TRBJ1-6; cdr3_nt: TGTGCCAGCAGCTTAGATGGGGTAGGGGCCTATAATTCACCCCTCCACTTT; cdr3_aa: CASSLDGVGAYNSPLHF
clone_size: .; d_call: .; v_call: TRBV19; j_call: TRBJ2-1; cdr3_nt: TGTGCCAGTAGTATGAGACAGAACCGAAATGAGCAGTTCTTC; cdr3_aa: CASSMRQNRNEQFF
clone_size: many; d_call: TRBD1; v_call: TRBV2; j_call: TRBJ2-3; cdr3_nt: TGTGCCAGCAGTTGGACAGGGGACACAGATACGCAGTATTTT; cdr3_aa: CASSWTGDTDTQYF
clone_size: .; d_call: .; v_call: TRBV4-1; j_call: TRBJ1-5; cdr3_nt: TGCGCCAGCAGCCAAGTCGGTTCAGGGAACCAGCCCCAGCATTTT; cdr3_aa: CASSQVGSGNQPQHF